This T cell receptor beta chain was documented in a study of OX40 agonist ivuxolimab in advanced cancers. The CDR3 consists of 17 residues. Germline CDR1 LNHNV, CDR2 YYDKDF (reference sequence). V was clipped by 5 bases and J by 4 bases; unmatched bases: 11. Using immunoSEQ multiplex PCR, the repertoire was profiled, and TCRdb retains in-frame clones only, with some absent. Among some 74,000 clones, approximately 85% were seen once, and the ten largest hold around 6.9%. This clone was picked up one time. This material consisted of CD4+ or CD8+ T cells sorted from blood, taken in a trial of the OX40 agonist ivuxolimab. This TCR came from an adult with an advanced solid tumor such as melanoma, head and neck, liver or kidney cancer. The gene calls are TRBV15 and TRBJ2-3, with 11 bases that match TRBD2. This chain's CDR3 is CATSLQYPSGGSDTQYF. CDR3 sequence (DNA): TGTGCCACCAGCCTCCAGTACCCTAGCGGGGGGTCAGATACGCAGTATTTT.